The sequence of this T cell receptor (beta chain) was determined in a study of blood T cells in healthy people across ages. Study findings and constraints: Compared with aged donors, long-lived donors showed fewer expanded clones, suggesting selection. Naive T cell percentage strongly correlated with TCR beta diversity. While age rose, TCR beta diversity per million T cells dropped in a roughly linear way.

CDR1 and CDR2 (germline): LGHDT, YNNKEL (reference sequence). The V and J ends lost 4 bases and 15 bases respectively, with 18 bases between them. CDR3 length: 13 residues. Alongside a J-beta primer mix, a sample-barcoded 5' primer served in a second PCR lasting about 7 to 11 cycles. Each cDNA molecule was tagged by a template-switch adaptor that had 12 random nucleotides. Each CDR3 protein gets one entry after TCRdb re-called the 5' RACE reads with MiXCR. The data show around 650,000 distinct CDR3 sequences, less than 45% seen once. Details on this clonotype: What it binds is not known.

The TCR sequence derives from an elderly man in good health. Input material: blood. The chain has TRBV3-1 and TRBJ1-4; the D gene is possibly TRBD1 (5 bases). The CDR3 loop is CASSRGSAGLMFF. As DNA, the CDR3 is TGTGCCAGCAGCCGGGGAAGTGCAGGGTTGATGTTTTTT.